A single sample gave rise to the 13 T cell receptor beta chains below, sequenced in a study of blood T cell repertoires in COVID-19. Only in-frame clones appear in the TCRdb table, and some are missing; sequencing was by immunoSEQ multiplex PCR. Among roughly 250,000 clones, 75% to 90% were seen once, and the ten largest hold roughly 3.3%. The sample comprised peripheral blood. These receptors came from a woman aged 40 to 49 with acute or convalescent COVID-19.

The genes are TRBV3-1 (or the pseudogene TRBV3-2) and TRBJ1-1, with D possibly TRBD1 on 6 matching bases. Germline-derived CDR1 and CDR2 are LGHDT and YNNKEL (reference sequence). V shed 4 bases and J shed 4 bases, with 10 bases lying between them. The CDR3 spans 13 residues. The CDR3 sequence: CASSLIQGTEAFF. In nucleotides, the CDR3 is TGTGCCAGCAGCCTCATACAGGGCACTGAAGCTTTCTTT.

The chain carries TRBV5-1 and TRBJ1-2; TRBD1 might be the D (5 bases). The CDR3 spans 16 residues. Germline V gene sequence: CDR1 SGHRS, CDR2 YFSETQ. Trimming removed 4 bases from V and 4 bases from J, with 20 bases in between. CDR3 amino acids: CASSPDWGGSRYGYTF. The CDR3 nucleotides read TGCGCCAGCAGCCCGGATTGGGGGGGATCCCGCTATGGCTACACCTTC.

The chain has TRBV29-1 and TRBJ1-1, with D hard to call. This CDR3 is built from 13 residues. Germline V lookup: CDR1 SQVTM, CDR2 ANQGSEA. The germline V and J ends were trimmed by 0 bases and 5 bases, with 10 bases remaining between them. The CDR3 spells CSVEEERKTEAFF. The CDR3 DNA reads as TGCAGCGTTGAAGAGGAGCGGAAAACTGAAGCTTTCTTT.

CDR3 sequence: CASSPDREYQPQHF. The DNA of the CDR3 is TGTGCCAGCAGCCCCGACAGAGAGTATCAGCCCCAGCATTTT. This sequence joins TRBV7-8 and TRBJ1-5; TRBD1 might be the D (5 bases). Trimming left V 5 bases short and J 5 bases short, with 13 bases between. The CDR3 loop spans 14 amino acids. CDR1 and CDR2 (germline): SGHVS, FQNEAQ.

This chain joins TRBV7-2 and TRBJ2-3; 7 bases align to TRBD2. The CDR3 loop spans 14 amino acids. Per germline, CDR1 SGHTA and CDR2 FQGNSA. The J segment lost 1 base and the V segment lost 5 bases, leaving 3 bases of the junction unmatched. Written as DNA, the CDR3 is TGTGCCAGCAGCCCTAGCGGACGCACAGATACGCAGTATTTT. Its protein product is CASSPSGRTDTQYF.

J is TRBJ1-6 and V is TRBV6-6; the D gene is possibly TRBD1 (5 bases). Per germline, CDR1 MNHNY and CDR2 SVGAGI (reference sequence). This CDR3 contains 14 residues. Trimming cost V 6 bases and J 7 bases, with 13 bases left between them. The CDR3 protein is CASRRDSFNSPLHF. The DNA of the CDR3 is TGTGCCAGCAGGAGAGACAGCTTCAATTCACCCCTCCACTTT.

The chain uses TRBV6-1 and TRBJ1-1; D is ambiguous. The CDR3 extends over 13 amino acids. Germline CDR1 and CDR2: MNHNS and SASEGT. V was pared by 2 bases and J by 3 bases, with 7 bases between. As DNA, the CDR3 is TGTGCCAGCAGTGAATTGGCCCACACTGAAGCTTTCTTT. It translates to CASSELAHTEAFF.

The chain combines TRBV30 with TRBJ1-2; TRBD1 matches at 9 bases. Germline V CDR1 and CDR2: GTSNPN, SVGIG (reference sequence). Losses at the gene ends were 6 bases for V and 3 bases for J; bases not matched to a gene: 14. This CDR3 spans 16 amino acids. The CDR3 region is CACVPGQGLGDYGYTF. The CDR3 nucleotides read TGTGCCTGTGTCCCGGGACAGGGATTGGGGGACTATGGCTACACCTTC.

CDR3: CASSMTSGGALETQYF. The CDR3 DNA is TGTGCCAGCAGCATGACTAGCGGGGGGGCCTTGGAGACCCAGTACTTC. This chain connects TRBV7-2 to TRBJ2-5, with TRBD2 matching 14 bases. Germline V gives CDR1 SGHTA, CDR2 FQGNSA. CDR3 size: 16 residues. With V trimmed by 5 bases and J by 5 bases, 7 bases remained unmatched.

V and J are TRBV6-5 and TRBJ2-7; maybe TRBD1 (6 bases). The CDR3 has 13 residues. Trimming cost V 10 bases and J 0 bases, with 13 bases left between them. Germline V gene sequence: CDR1 MNHEY, CDR2 SVGAGI. The CDR3 coding sequence is TGTGCCATCCTTCGGACAGACTCCTACGAGCAGTACGTC. It specifies CAILRTDSYEQYV.

This chain joins TRBV2 and TRBJ1-1; D is unresolved. V lost 7 bases to trimming and J lost 4 bases, with 16 bases between them. This CDR3 spans 14 amino acids. Germline values: CDR1 SNHLY, CDR2 FYNNEI. CDR3 sequence (DNA): TGTGCCAGCAAAGGTGACCGGGGTTTCACTGAAGCTTTCTTT. Translated, it gives CASKGDRGFTEAFF.

This chain joins TRBV5-6 and TRBJ2-7; TRBD2 agrees at 7 bases. V was clipped by 1 base and J by 1 base; unmatched bases: 5. Germline V gene data show CDR1 as SGHDT and CDR2 as YYEEEE. This CDR3 comprises 15 residues. CDR3 nucleotides: TGTGCCAGCAGCTTGAGGCTAGCGGTTTCCTACGAGCAGTACGTC. This codes for CASSLRLAVSYEQYV.

The J gene is TRBJ2-3, the V gene TRBV6-5; 7 positions match TRBD2. The CDR3 is 14 amino acids. CDR1 is MNHEY and CDR2 is SVGAGI in the germline V gene. V was pared by 2 bases and J by 6 bases, with 5 bases of the junction left unmatched. CDR3 DNA: TGTGCCAGCAGTTACGAACACGGGGGGGATACGCAGTATTTT. Its translation: CASSYEHGGDTQYF.